A single T cell receptor (beta chain) is shown here with its context. The data are from a study of blood T cell repertoires in COVID-19. The V gene lost 1 base and the J gene lost 1 base, with 7 bases spanning the gap. The CDR3 is made up of 14 amino acids. The germline V gene encodes CDR1 SGHVS and CDR2 FQNEAQ. Per the original data handling: Amplification with reference gene primers provided the estimates of nucleated cell counts. Assay used: immunoSEQ multiplex PCR; TCRdb lists only in-frame clones, some missing. Clone size and V and J calls were adopted from that table, with D and trimming inferred from the DNA. The data contain 180,000 or so clones, approximately 83% of them singletons. In terms of age and location, participants ranged from about 18 to 100 years and lived in about 25 US areas.

Material for sequencing was PBMCs or T cells enriched from blood (not recorded which). The V gene is TRBV7-8, the J gene TRBJ1-1; D is ambiguous. This TCR was recovered from a woman aged 55-70 years who had recovered from COVID-19. CDR3 sequence: CASSLVHRNTEAFF. In nucleotides, the CDR3 is TGTGCCAGCAGCTTAGTACACAGGAACACTGAAGCTTTCTTT.